This is a list of T cell receptor beta chains from one sample in a study of shared clonotypes between healthy human individuals. Measured with immunoSEQ multiplex PCR; TCRdb has only the in-frame clones, and not every one. The data hold about 600,000 clones, with 95% to 96% observed a single time. Sequencing was performed on naive CD8+ T cells sorted from blood. The origin of the receptors is a woman in her 30s in good health. The CDR3 runs from the conserved cysteine through the conserved F or W. D genes are given only for firm matches. Clone sizes are given selectively: once, few, many, or a class where the clone is expanded.

j_gene	d_gene	v_gene	abundance	len	CDR3aa	CDR3nt
TRBJ2-7	TRBD2	TRBV9	NA	15	CASSGGTSGAREQYF	TGTGCCAGCAGCGGGGGGACTAGCGGCGCGAGAGAGCAGTACTTC
TRBJ1-5	NA	TRBV7-8	NA	14	CASSLLVGNQPQHF	TGTGCCAGCAGCTTATTAGTCGGTAATCAGCCCCAGCATTTT
TRBJ2-5	TRBD1	TRBV27	once	13	CASSHRGQETQYF	TGTGCCAGCAGTCACAGGGGCCAAGAGACCCAGTACTTC
TRBJ2-1	TRBD2	TRBV10-2	NA	15	CASILQLAGYNEQFF	TGCGCCAGCATCCTACAGCTAGCGGGATACAATGAGCAGTTCTTC
TRBJ2-2	NA	TRBV19	once	15	CASLGAGENTGELFF	TGTGCCAGCCTAGGGGCAGGAGAAAACACCGGGGAGCTGTTTTTT
TRBJ1-1	NA	TRBV13	once	12	CASSLLDREAFF	TGTGCCAGCAGCTTACTCGACAGGGAAGCTTTCTTT
TRBJ2-5	NA	TRBV13	NA	14	CASSFERVPETQYF	TGTGCCAGCAGCTTCGAAAGGGTTCCAGAGACCCAGTACTTC
TRBJ1-1	TRBD1	TRBV28	NA	16	CASRPTGVSRWTEAFF	TGTGCCAGCAGACCAACAGGGGTTTCAAGGTGGACTGAAGCTTTCTTT
TRBJ2-1	TRBD2	TRBV29-1	NA	13	CSVEGSGIGEQFF	TGCAGCGTTGAAGGTAGCGGGATCGGTGAGCAGTTCTTC
TRBJ2-1	NA	TRBV6-5	NA	13	CASSTGNVHEQFF	TGTGCCAGCAGTACAGGGAATGTCCATGAGCAGTTCTTC
TRBJ2-1	TRBD2	TRBV7-6	NA	18	CASSTGLAGVTPYNEQFF	TGTGCCAGCAGCACAGGACTAGCGGGAGTGACCCCCTACAATGAGCAGTTCTTC
TRBJ2-3	NA	TRBV28	once	13	CASSRLEADTQYF	TGTGCCAGCAGTCGACTAGAGGCAGATACGCAGTATTTT
TRBJ1-2	NA	TRBV29-1	NA	23	CSVSRVYGYTFGSGTRLDEGYTF	NA
TRBJ2-5	NA	TRBV28	NA	14	CASSTGRIQETQYF	TGTGCCAGCAGCACGGGACGGATCCAAGAGACCCAGTACTTC
TRBJ1-1	TRBD1	TRBV5-1	NA	13	CASSQTGLTEAFF	TGCGCCAGCAGCCAGACAGGGCTCACTGAAGCTTTCTTT
TRBJ2-3	NA	TRBV4-2	NA	15	CASSQAGGNTDTQYF	TGTGCCAGCAGCCAAGCCGGAGGGAACACAGATACGCAGTATTTT
TRBJ2-1	TRBD2	TRBV6-5	NA	16	CASSYSLAGVINEQFF	TGTGCCAGCAGTTACTCCCTAGCGGGAGTTATCAATGAGCAGTTCTTC
TRBJ2-1	NA	TRBV10-1	once	14	CASSRDLGYNEQFF	TGCGCCAGCAGCCGCGACTTAGGATACAATGAGCAGTTCTTC
TRBJ2-3	NA	TRBV27	NA	12	CASSSGTLRQYF	TGTGCCAGCAGTTCCGGGACTCTTCGTCAGTATTTT
TRBJ1-1	NA	TRBV5-4	NA	11	CATRRDTEAFF	TGTGCCACCCGGCGGGACACTGAAGCTTTCTTT
TRBJ2-5	NA	TRBV7-9	few	11	CASSLVETQYF	TGTGCCAGCAGTTTGGTGGAGACCCAGTACTTC
TRBJ1-2	TRBD1	TRBV12-5	NA	16	CASGLVQGTVISGYTF	TGTGCTAGTGGTTTGGTACAGGGGACAGTGATCAGTGGCTACACCTTC
TRBJ2-7	TRBD1	TRBV7-9	NA	15	CASSLMIRTGYEQYF	TGTGCCAGCAGCTTAATGATTAGGACAGGGTACGAGCAGTACTTC
TRBJ2-7	TRBD1	TRBV27	NA	15	CASSSGQGLNYEQYF	TGTGCCAGCAGTTCGGGACAGGGGCTCAACTACGAGCAGTACTTC
TRBJ2-1	NA	TRBV6-5	NA	16	CASSYSIRGSNNEQFF	TGTGCCAGCAGTTACTCGATTAGGGGCTCCAACAATGAGCAGTTCTTC
TRBJ2-1	TRBD2	TRBV7-8	NA	16	CASSEASAGAYNEQFF	TGTGCCAGCAGCGAAGCCTCGGCGGGAGCCTACAATGAGCAGTTCTTC
TRBJ1-3	NA	TRBV19	NA	15	CASSPSVGPGNTIYF	TGTGCCTCCTCTCCCTCGGTGGGACCTGGAAACACCATATATTTT
TRBJ2-2	NA	TRBV27	NA	12	CASTSRTGELFF	TGTGCCAGCACCTCTAGAACCGGGGAGCTGTTTTTT
TRBJ2-3	NA	TRBV7-9	NA	17	CASSREAGGDRTDTQYF	TGTGCCAGCAGCCGGGAGGCAGGGGGAGACCGGACAGATACGCAGTATTTT
TRBJ1-4	NA	TRBV13	few	15	CASSLRGSTNEKLFF	TGTGCCAGCAGCTTGCGGGGGTCGACTAATGAAAAACTGTTTTTT
TRBJ2-7	TRBD2	TRBV2	NA	15	CARARKMAGVHEQYF	TGTGCCAGGGCCAGGAAGATGGCGGGAGTCCACGAGCAGTACTTC
TRBJ1-5	NA	TRBV6-1	NA	15	CASRPRVGTGQPQHF	TGTGCCAGCAGGCCCCGTGTCGGGACCGGGCAGCCCCAGCATTTT
TRBJ2-7	NA	TRBV9	NA	16	CASSAFTGTHPYEQYF	TGTGCCAGCAGCGCCTTCACCGGGACGCATCCCTACGAGCAGTACTTC
TRBJ2-1	NA	TRBV6-1	NA	12	CASSDSANEQFF	TGTGCCAGCAGTGACTCAGCCAATGAGCAGTTCTTC
TRBJ1-2	NA	TRBV5-8	NA	15	CASSLARAWNYGYTF	TGTGCCAGCAGCTTGGCCAGGGCTTGGAACTATGGCTACACCTTC
TRBJ1-1	NA	TRBV2	NA	13	CASSEARHAEAFF	TGTGCCAGCAGTGAAGCTCGACATGCTGAAGCTTTCTTT
TRBJ2-7	NA	TRBV4-1	NA	12	CASSQNSYEQYF	TGCGCCAGCAGCCAAAACAGCTACGAGCAGTACTTC
TRBJ2-7	TRBD1	TRBV6-1	NA	17	CASSGEIPGQATYEQYF	TGTGCCAGCAGTGGCGAAATTCCGGGACAGGCCACCTACGAGCAGTACTTC
TRBJ2-3	NA	TRBV18	NA	15	CASSPGQSSTDTQYF	TGTGCCAGCTCACCCGGACAGTCTAGCACAGATACGCAGTATTTT
TRBJ2-1	NA	TRBV9	NA	14	CASSTSPSHNEQFF	TGTGCCAGCAGCACTAGCCCGAGCCACAATGAGCAGTTCTTC
TRBJ2-1	NA	TRBV7-8	once	14	CASSSDGRDNEQFF	TGTGCCAGCAGCTCCGACGGGAGAGACAATGAGCAGTTCTTC
TRBJ2-7	NA	TRBV7-9	NA	12	CASSLVFHEQYF	TGTGCCAGCAGCTTAGTTTTCCACGAGCAGTACTTC
TRBJ2-1	TRBD2	TRBV10-2	NA	11	CASVSGNEQFF	TGCGCCAGCGTTAGCGGGAATGAGCAGTTCTTC
TRBJ2-2	NA	TRBV19	NA	13	CASKPRGTGELFF	TGTGCCAGTAAACCCCGGGGCACCGGGGAGCTGTTTTTT
TRBJ2-7	NA	TRBV30	NA	13	CAWSFRGTYEQYF	TGTGCCTGGAGTTTCCGGGGGACCTACGAGCAGTACTTC
TRBJ2-7	TRBD1	TRBV6-1	NA	14	CASSEGTGGYEQYF	TGTGCCAGCAGTGAAGGGACAGGAGGATACGAGCAGTACTTC